These 9 T cell receptor beta chains share one sample of origin, sequenced in a study of T cells expressing NK-cell markers. TCRdb reworked the 5' RACE reads into one entry per CDR3 protein, no DNA. The sample's table shows about 260,000 distinct CDR3 sequences. Sequenced material: blood T cells: a sorted CD56 or NKG2C T cell subset, CD4+ or CD8+ T cells, or bulk PBMC T cells (not recorded which). The receptors derive from a woman between 18 and 70 years old in good health.

The J gene is TRBJ2-3, the V gene TRBV6-1. The germline V gene has CDR1 MNHNS and CDR2 SASEGT. CDR3 length: 14 amino acids. CDR3 in amino acids: CASMRNRGTDTQYF.

The genes are TRBV18 and TRBJ1-1. The CDR3 length is 15 residues. Germline V gives CDR1 KGHSH, CDR2 LQKENI. The CDR3 loop reads CASSPRAEKNTEAFF.

The chain uses TRBV7-2 and TRBJ1-1. The CDR3 covers 12 residues. CDR1 and CDR2 (germline): SGHTA, FQGNSA. The CDR3 loop reads CASRPQFTEAFF.

The chain couples TRBV2 to TRBJ2-3; TCRdb's D call of TRBD2 is untestable without DNA. The CDR3 totals 16 residues. Per the germline V gene, CDR1 is SNHLY and CDR2 is FYNNEI. CDR3 loop: CASSESGLAGVGTQYF. Drawing the rest from reference TRBV2 and TRBJ2-3, the complete variable domain is EPEVTQTPSHQVTQMGQEVILRCVPISNHLYFYWYRQILGQKVEFLVSFYNNEISEKSEIFDDQFSVERPDGSNFTLKIRSTKLEDSAMYFCASSESGLAGVGTQYFGPGTRLTVL.

This rearrangement joins TRBV7-8 to TRBJ2-3; absent DNA, TCRdb's TRBD2 call cannot be checked. The CDR3 is 15 amino acids. CDR1 is SGHVS and CDR2 is FQNEAQ in the germline V gene. The CDR3 reads CASSFSGRETDTQYF.

The chain uses TRBV6-1 and TRBJ2-1; TCRdb gives TRBD1 as the D gene, but with no DNA this cannot be confirmed. The CDR3 totals 14 residues. The germline CDR1 and CDR2 sequences are MNHNS and SASEGT. CDR3 sequence: CASSRTRGHNEQFF.

The rearrangement joins TRBV29-1 to TRBJ1-2; TCRdb indicates TRBD1, and absent DNA this call remains unverified. There are 12 residues in the CDR3. Per germline, CDR1 SQVTM and CDR2 ANQGSEA. The CDR3 loop is CSVEKGLDGYTF.

The rearrangement links TRBV12-3 or TRBV12-4 to TRBJ2-4; lacking DNA, the TRBD2 call made by TCRdb goes unchecked. The length of the CDR3 is 17 residues. CDR3 residues: CASSQPSGSLGGNIQYF.

The rearrangement joins TRBV25-1 to TRBJ2-1; TCRdb proposes TRBD1, but this gene call is untestable without DNA. This CDR3 spans 15 amino acids. Germline V gene sequence: CDR1 MGHDK, CDR2 SYGVNS. CDR3: CASTTERDRVGEQFF. Looking up the rest from reference TRBV25-1 and TRBJ2-1 gives the full variable domain: EADIYQTPRYLVIGTGKKITLECSQTMGHDKMYWYQQDPGMELHLIHYSYGVNSTEKGDLSSESTVSRIRTEHFPLTLESARPSHTSQYLCASTTERDRVGEQFFGPGTRLTVL.